Listed below are T cell receptor beta chains from one sample, sequenced in a study of neurological immune-mediated disorders. TCRdb processed the 5' RACE reads anew with MiXCR; each CDR3 protein has one entry. Here the sample spans tens of thousands of distinct CDR3 sequences, approximately 17% being singletons. The sequenced sample consisted of PBMCs. The receptors originated from a woman aged 40-49 years in good health. Each CDR3 is given with its conserved first and last residue. A D gene is named only where the DNA matches it firmly. A clone size is listed for some rows: how often the clone was seen (once, few, many), or a class if it is expanded.

TRBJ2-1 | TRBV20-1 | many | NA | TGCAGTGCTAAAGCCAGGAGTAGCTCCTACAATGAGCAGTTCTTC | CSAKARSSSYNEQFF
TRBJ2-3 | TRBV18 | many | NA | TGTGCCAGCTCACGTAGCACAGATACGCAGTATTTT | CASSRSTDTQYF
TRBJ2-3 | TRBV7-2 | many | TRBD2 | TGTGCCAGCAGCTTAGCTCCGCGGGGGGATACGCAGTATTTT | CASSLAPRGDTQYF
TRBJ2-5 | TRBV5-1 | many | NA | TGCGCCAGCAGCTTGGTTATAGACATAGAGACCCAGTACTTC | CASSLVIDIETQYF
TRBJ2-1 | TRBV7-3 | NA | NA | TGTGCCAGCAGCTTGGGACCCCGGGAGCAGTTCTTC | CASSLGPREQFF
TRBJ1-1 | TRBV20-1 | many | NA | TGCAGTGCTAGAAAGACAGGACCGTTTTTCCCTGAAGCTTTCTTT | CSARKTGPFFPEAFF
TRBJ1-1 | TRBV5-6 | NA | NA | TGTGCCAGCAGCTTGTTAATGAACACTGAAGCTTTCTTT | CASSLLMNTEAFF
TRBJ2-2 | TRBV9 | many | TRBD2 | TGTGCCAGCAGCTCAAGACTAGCGGGGGCGCACACCGGGGAGCTGTTTTTT | CASSSRLAGAHTGELFF
TRBJ2-3 | TRBV29-1 | many | NA | TGCAGCGTTCGCGGGACACCTTATTCCACAGATACGCAGTATTTT | CSVRGTPYSTDTQYF
TRBJ1-5 | TRBV5-1 | many | NA | TGCGCCAGCAGCTTGGGAACCCCAAATCAGCCCCAGCATTTT | CASSLGTPNQPQHF
TRBJ1-1 | TRBV29-1 | NA | NA | TGCAGCGTTGAACCCGGGCTAGGCACTGAAGCTTTCTTT | CSVEPGLGTEAFF
TRBJ2-5 | TRBV5-1 | many | NA | TGCGCCAGCAGCTTGGAAGGTCGGGACCAAGAGACCCAGTACTTC | CASSLEGRDQETQYF
TRBJ2-1 | TRBV6-2/TRBV6-3 | many | NA | TGTGCCAGCAGTACCTATGTTGGGGGGGCGGAGAATGAGCAGTTCTTC | CASSTYVGGAENEQFF
TRBJ1-5 | TRBV20-1 | many | NA | TGCAGTGCCGGAGGGACGGGTCAGCCCCAGCATTTT | CSAGGTGQPQHF
TRBJ2-5 | TRBV6-2/TRBV6-3 | many | NA | TGTGCCAGCAGTTACCGGGACCAAGAGACCCAGTACTTC | CASSYRDQETQYF
TRBJ1-1 | TRBV4-1 | many | NA | TGCGCCAGCAGCCAAGATGAAGGGTCTGAAGCTTTCTTT | CASSQDEGSEAFF
TRBJ2-1 | TRBV7-9 | NA | NA | TGTGCCAGCAAGGCACTAGCTTGGGTGACAAAGGAAAATGAGCAGTTCTTC | CASKALAWVTKENEQFF
TRBJ2-2 | TRBV4-2 | NA | NA | TGTGCCAGCAGCCCAATGACTAGATCCACCGGGGAGCTGTTTTTT | CASSPMTRSTGELFF
TRBJ2-1 | TRBV20-1 | NA | NA | TGCAGTGCTAGAGATGAACTAGCATCCTACAATGAGCAGTTCTTC | CSARDELASYNEQFF
TRBJ2-1 | TRBV28 | few | TRBD2 | TGTGCCAGCAGCCGGACTAGCGGGCGGGGGCTCTTCTTC | CASSRTSGRGLFF
TRBJ1-2 | TRBV7-9 | once | TRBD1 | TGTGCCAGCAGCCCCCGACAGGGTGGTTCCTATGGCTACACCTTC | CASSPRQGGSYGYTF
TRBJ1-4 | TRBV20-1 | many | TRBD1 | TGCAGTGCTAGCATACCGGGACAGGGAGGTGAAAAACTGTTTTTT | CSASIPGQGGEKLFF
TRBJ2-3 | TRBV11-2 | NA | NA | TGTGCCAGCAGCTTAGGGGGGAAGGGCACAGATACGCAGTATTTT | CASSLGGKGTDTQYF
TRBJ2-3 | TRBV20-1 | many | TRBD2 | TGCAGTGCTAGAGATCGGGGTAGCGGGGGCCACACCTACACAGATACGCAGTATTTT | CSARDRGSGGHTYTDTQYF
TRBJ2-1 | TRBV7-2 | many | NA | TGTGCCAGCAGCTCAATAGGGAGCCTAGCCTACAATGAGCAGTTCTTC | CASSSIGSLAYNEQFF
TRBJ1-2 | TRBV7-2 | many | TRBD1 | TGTGCCAGCAGCTCACAGGGGGCGGGAGGCTACACCTTC | CASSSQGAGGYTF
TRBJ1-2 | TRBV7-8 | many | TRBD1 | TGTGCCAGCAGCTATGTCGGGACAGGGGATTATGGCTACACCTTC | CASSYVGTGDYGYTF
TRBJ2-3 | TRBV10-3 | many | TRBD1 | TGTGCCATCAGTGAGCGTCCGACAGGGGGCCGAAATATAGATACGCAGTATTTT | CAISERPTGGRNIDTQYF
TRBJ2-1 | TRBV5-5 | many | NA | TGTGCCAGCAGCTTGAGGGGGGATAGTTACAATGAGCAGTTCTTC | CASSLRGDSYNEQFF
TRBJ2-5 | TRBV6-5 | many | NA | TGTGCCAGCAGTTACTGGGGGGAGACCCAGTACTTC | CASSYWGETQYF
TRBJ2-1 | TRBV7-2 | many | NA | TGTGCCAGCAGCATCGGCGGATACAATGAGCAGTTCTTC | CASSIGGYNEQFF
TRBJ2-2 | TRBV7-9 | many | TRBD1 | TGTGCCACCACCGGGACAGGGAACACCGGGGAGCTGTTTTTT | CATTGTGNTGELFF